This passage covers 6 T cell receptor beta chains from one sample sequenced in a study of blood T cells in healthy people across ages. Primers used in a second PCR of about 6 to 11 cycles were a sample-barcoded 5' primer and a J-beta primer mix. TCRdb ran MiXCR on the 5' RACE reads and lists one entry per CDR3 protein. The table includes more than 900,000 distinct CDR3 sequences, approximately 25% detected once. The same data also contributed to another study, on T cells of mothers and their children.

The sequenced material came from blood. The receptors shown here come from a girl aged 2-9 years in good health.

This clonotype was counted between two and nine times. V usage is TRBV28 and J usage is TRBJ2-7; D is ambiguous. V was clipped by 3 bases and J by 2 bases, with 17 bases between them. CDR1 is MDHEN and CDR2 is SYDVKM in the germline V gene. The CDR3 length is 16 residues. The CDR3 reads CASSFSLGGATYEQYF. CDR3 DNA: TGTGCCAGCAGTTTCTCTTTGGGCGGAGCCACCTACGAGCAGTACTTC.

The V and J genes are TRBV3-1 and TRBJ2-5; a possible D gene is TRBD2 (5 bases). The germline V gene encodes CDR1 LGHDT and CDR2 YNNKEL (reference sequence). V gave up 6 bases and J gave up 0 bases, with 8 bases separating them. CDR3 length: 13 amino acids. The CDR3 loop reads CASRTGYQETQYF. For the CDR3, the DNA is TGTGCCAGCAGGACGGGATACCAAGAGACCCAGTACTTC.

This clonotype was seen only a few times. The chain is built from TRBV9 and TRBJ2-1; D not resolved. The DNA end is more similar to TRBJ2-5, so the J call may be wrong. The CDR3 contains 14 residues. CDR1 and CDR2 (germline): SGDLS, YYNGEE. The CDR3 DNA is TGTGCCAGCAGCGTAGGGATGGGTTTGGGGACCCAGTACTTC. It yields the protein CASSVGMGLGTQYF.

V is TRBV7-9 and J is TRBJ2-1; D gene uncertain. Trimming removed 1 base at V and 15 bases at J, with 10 bases between. In germline, CDR1 is SEHNR, CDR2 FQNEAQ (reference sequence). The CDR3 runs to 11 residues. This chain's CDR3 is CASSLEGYWFF. For the CDR3, the DNA is TGTGCCAGCAGCTTAGAAGGGTATTGGTTCTTC.

The J gene is TRBJ2-1, the V gene TRBV20-1; the D gene is possibly TRBD2 (7 bases). The CDR3 covers 11 residues. CDR1 is DFQATT, CDR2 SNEGSKA, per germline (reference sequence). CDR3 amino acids: CSPRGGDEQFF. CDR3 bases: TGCAGCCCTAGGGGGGGCGATGAGCAGTTCTTC.

The J gene is TRBJ2-5, the V gene TRBV4-2; TRBD2 agrees at 11 bases. The trim removed 3 bases at V and 12 bases at J, leaving 6 bases unmatched. This CDR3 comprises 13 residues. Germline V CDR1 and CDR2: LGHNA, YNFKEQ. CDR3 sequence reads: CASSHGTSGLKYF. The CDR3 nucleotides are TGTGCCAGCAGCCATGGGACTAGCGGACTCAAGTACTTC.